Below, 14 T cell receptor beta chains from the same sample are listed, as sequenced in a study of CD8+ T cells in alopecia areata. TCR sequencing used cDNA made by reverse transcription of extracted RNA. The data were produced by immunoSEQ multiplex PCR, yet TCRdb's version contains in-frame clones alone and is incomplete. The sample lists 90,000 to 150,000 clones, approximately 58% seen once, with 2.5% to 3.5% in the top ten. Sequencing used CD4+ T cells sorted from blood. The receptors derive from a human donor in good health.

The genes are TRBV30 and TRBJ1-1; D is undetermined. CDR3 length equals 12 residues. The V gene lost 7 bases and the J gene lost 4 bases, with 13 bases spanning the gap. Germline V lookup: CDR1 GTSNPN, CDR2 SVGIG (reference sequence). CDR3 loop: CASTGVGTEAFF. In DNA form, the CDR3 reads TGTGCCTCCACCGGGGTGGGCACTGAAGCTTTCTTT. Variable domain in full (rest from reference TRBV30 and TRBJ1-1): SQTIHQWPATLVQPVGSPLSLECTVEGTSNPNLYWYRQAAGRGLQLLFYSVGIGQISSEVPQNLSASRPQDRQFILSSKKLLLSDSGFYLCASTGVGTEAFFGQGTRLTVV.

This chain links TRBV2 with TRBJ2-2; maybe TRBD2 (6 bases). This CDR3 spans 15 amino acids. Per germline, CDR1 SNHLY and CDR2 FYNNEI. V was trimmed by 3 bases and J by 6 bases, leaving 14 bases between them. The CDR3 reads CASSDVAGSPGELFF. The CDR3 DNA reads as TGTGCCAGCAGTGATGTTGCGGGGAGTCCCGGGGAGCTGTTTTTT.

This chain uses TRBV18 with TRBJ2-5; the D is unclear. The V and J ends lost 6 bases and 3 bases respectively, with 11 bases between them. CDR1 and CDR2 from the germline V gene are KGHSH and LQKENI. This CDR3 has 13 residues. This CDR3 reads CASSEIFKETQYF. The CDR3 bases are TGTGCCAGCTCCGAGATATTTAAAGAGACCCAGTACTTC.

This clone appeared a few times. Its ends do not fully match the called genes, so a read error is possible. This chain links TRBV4-1 with TRBJ2-7; possibly TRBD2 for D (5 bases). The CDR3 runs 15 residues. Looked up from germline, CDR1 is MGHRA and CDR2 is YSYEKL. The CDR3 protein is CASRQGPTLRGEQYF. CDR3 DNA sequence: TGCGCCAGCAGACAAGGGCCGACGCTACGAGGGGAGCAGTACTTC.

The chain uses TRBV7-6 and TRBJ1-5; D is unclear. The V gene lost 6 bases and the J gene lost 5 bases, with 11 bases spanning the gap. The CDR3 is made up of 13 amino acids. Germline CDR1 SGHVS, CDR2 FNYEAQ. The CDR3 DNA reads as TGTGCCAGCAGGGCGGCGGATGATCAGCCCCAGCATTTT. Protein: CASRAADDQPQHF.

This clone was seen only a few times. The chain has TRBV29-1 and TRBJ2-7; no clear D gene. Trimming removed 6 bases from V and 6 bases from J, with 18 bases in between. CDR1 is SQVTM and CDR2 is ANQGSEA in the germline V gene. The CDR3 is 13 residues long. The CDR3 reads CSVHNGVVSEQYF. CDR3 DNA: TGCAGCGTCCACAATGGGGTAGTGAGCGAGCAGTACTTC.

J is TRBJ1-5 and V is TRBV15; maybe TRBD1 (5 bases). Germline V gene lookup returns CDR1 LNHNV and CDR2 YYDKDF (reference sequence). V gave up 1 base and J gave up 6 bases, with 16 bases separating them. The CDR3 length is 16 residues. CDR3 loop: CATSRVAYAGIQPQHF. The CDR3 region has the DNA TGTGCCACCAGCAGAGTAGCTTACGCAGGGATTCAGCCCCAGCATTTT.

This clone was seen a few times. J is TRBJ2-1 and V is TRBV29-1; no clear D gene. In germline, CDR1 is SQVTM, CDR2 ANQGSEA. This CDR3 contains 13 residues. V lost 1 base to trimming and J lost 6 bases, with 10 bases between them. This CDR3 is CSVEVSKGNEQFF. The CDR3 nucleotides are TGCAGCGTTGAAGTAAGCAAGGGCAATGAGCAGTTCTTC.

The rearrangement joins TRBV27 to TRBJ1-6; 10 bases match TRBD1. The CDR3 is 17 amino acids. Germline CDR1 is MNHEY and CDR2 is SMNVEV (reference sequence). Trimming took 0 bases from V and 8 from J; bases not matched to a gene: 7. The CDR3 bases are TGTGCCAGCAGTTTATCCAAGACAGGGGGCCGTGATTCACCCCTCCACTTT. It yields the protein CASSLSKTGGRDSPLHF.

This clone was seen a handful of times. This chain links TRBV29-1 with TRBJ2-4, with D possibly matching TRBD1 (5 bases). The CDR3 runs 10 residues. Germline V gene sequence: CDR1 SQVTM, CDR2 ANQGSEA. V lost 7 bases and J lost 6, with 7 bases in between. Here the CDR3 reads CSATGNIQYF. CDR3 nucleotides: TGCAGCGCTACAGGAAACATTCAGTACTTC.

The rearrangement uses TRBV5-1 and TRBJ2-5; no clear D. Germline V gives CDR1 SGHRS, CDR2 YFSETQ. V was shortened by 0 bases and J by 5 bases, with 11 bases between the two germline ends. This CDR3 is 14 amino acids long. CDR3: CASSLAKGQETQYF. The CDR3 DNA sequence: TGCGCCAGCAGCTTGGCCAAGGGTCAGGAGACCCAGTACTTC. Filled out from reference TRBV5-1 and TRBJ2-5, the complete variable domain reads KAGVTQTPRYLIKTRGQQVTLSCSPISGHRSVSWYQQTPGQGLQFLFEYFSETQRNKGNFPGRFSGRQFSNSRSEMNVSTLELGDSALYLCASSLAKGQETQYFGPGTRLLVL.

The chain recombines TRBV30 with TRBJ1-6; no reliable D call. The germline V gene encodes CDR1 GTSNPN and CDR2 SVGIG (reference sequence). The CDR3 is 14 amino acids. Between the trimmed V and J ends, which lost 4 bases and 6 bases, there was a span of 13 bases. The CDR3 loop reads CAWTRNRANSPLHF. CDR3 DNA sequence: TGTGCCTGGACTCGGAATAGGGCTAATTCACCCCTCCACTTT. Full variable domain (rest looked up from reference TRBV30 and TRBJ1-6): SQTIHQWPATLVQPVGSPLSLECTVEGTSNPNLYWYRQAAGRGLQLLFYSVGIGQISSEVPQNLSASRPQDRQFILSSKKLLLSDSGFYLCAWTRNRANSPLHFGNGTRLTVT.

V usage is TRBV2 and J usage is TRBJ2-5, with D perhaps assigned TRBD1 or TRBD2 (5 bases each). The CDR3 is 15 amino acids. The ends were cut back, 2 bases at V and 4 bases at J, with 14 bases in the middle. Germline V CDR1 and CDR2: SNHLY, FYNNEI. For the CDR3, the DNA is TGTGCCAGCAGTGAACGGGCCTCGGGGACAGAGACCCAGTACTTC. Residues: CASSERASGTETQYF.

This clone is medium-sized (0.01 to 0.1%) in the sample. The chain recombines TRBV9 with TRBJ1-6; D is perhaps TRBD1 (5 bases). The CDR3 loop spans 14 amino acids. Germline V lookup: CDR1 SGDLS, CDR2 YYNGEE. V was shortened by 5 bases and J by 6 bases, with 12 bases between the two germline ends. In nucleotides, the CDR3 is TGTGCCAGCAGGAGGGGCGAAGGTAATTCACCCCTCCACTTT. Amino acids: CASRRGEGNSPLHF.